This T cell receptor (beta chain) appears in the sequencing data of a study of T cells in Graves' hyperthyroidism and ophthalmopathy. At the level of the study: Peripheral blood samples were taken at initial diagnosis, prior to any treatment. Broader study findings: Most clonotypes expanded in the thyroid (above 0.001) were also present in blood.

Ten or more counts support this clonotype. Its antigen is unidentified. The hyperthyroidism was newly diagnosed and had lasted under 2 months; the patients were aged 18 to 65. Trimming removed 6 bases at V and 6 bases at J, with 8 bases between. Germline V gene lookup returns CDR1 SGHAT and CDR2 FQNNGV. This CDR3 is 11 amino acids long. RNA transcripts yielded amplified TCR beta CDR3 regions. First-round RT-PCR of the TCR CDR3 relied on the HTBI primer set. TCRdb recomputed calls from the multiplex PCR reads with MiXCR, one row per CDR3 protein. This sample has more than 300,000 distinct CDR3 sequences, with approximately 17% found just once.

The chain joins TRBV11-2 to TRBJ1-1, with D hard to call. The sample consisted of blood. This clonotype was obtained from a woman younger than 45 with Graves' hyperthyroidism that later progressed to Graves' ophthalmopathy. The CDR3 sequence is CASSVPAEAFF. CDR3 in DNA: TGTGCCAGCAGTGTGCCCGCTGAAGCTTTCTTT. Based on the CDR3 plus reference TRBV11-2 and TRBJ1-1, the full variable domain is EAGVAQSPRYKIIEKRQSVAFWCNPISGHATLYWYQQILGQGPKLLIQFQNNGVVDDSQLPKDRFSAERLKGVDSTLKIQPAKLEDSAVYLCASSVPAEAFFGQGTRLTVV.